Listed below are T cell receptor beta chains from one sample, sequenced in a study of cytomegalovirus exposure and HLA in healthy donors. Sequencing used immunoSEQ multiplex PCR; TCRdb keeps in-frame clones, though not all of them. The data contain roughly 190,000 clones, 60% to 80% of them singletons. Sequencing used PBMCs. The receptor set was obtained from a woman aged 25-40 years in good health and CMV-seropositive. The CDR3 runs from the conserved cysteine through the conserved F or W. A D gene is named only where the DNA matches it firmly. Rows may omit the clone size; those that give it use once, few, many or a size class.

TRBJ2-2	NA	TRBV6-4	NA	CASSQGTSNTGELFF	TGTGCCAGCTCGCAGGGGACATCGAACACCGGGGAGCTGTTTTTT
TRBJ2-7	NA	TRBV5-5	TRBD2	CASSLSGRVHEQYF	TGTGCCAGCAGCCTCAGCGGGAGGGTCCACGAGCAGTACTTC
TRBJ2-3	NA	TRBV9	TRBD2	CASSVGERTRADTQYF	TGTGCCAGCAGCGTAGGTGAGCGGACTAGGGCAGATACGCAGTATTTT
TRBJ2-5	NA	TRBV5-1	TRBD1	CASSGTGQETQYF	TGCGCCAGCAGCGGGACAGGGCAAGAGACCCAGTACTTC
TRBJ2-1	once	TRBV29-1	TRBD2	CSVDLGLAGRNEQFF	TGCAGCGTTGACCTCGGACTAGCGGGTAGGAATGAGCAGTTCTTC
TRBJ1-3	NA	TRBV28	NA	CASSFSGRNTIYF	TGTGCCAGCAGTTTTTCAGGCCGAAACACCATATATTTT
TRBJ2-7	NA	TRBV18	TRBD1	CASSPWGQGNSGDSYEQYF	TGTGCCAGCTCACCATGGGGACAGGGGAATTCGGGAGACTCCTACGAGCAGTACTTC
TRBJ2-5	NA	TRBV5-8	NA	CASSLPGAKETQYF	TGTGCCAGCAGCCTCCCAGGGGCGAAGGAGACCCAGTACTTC
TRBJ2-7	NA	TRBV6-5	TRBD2	CASSTGLAGREQYF	TGTGCCAGCAGTACAGGACTAGCGGGACGCGAGCAGTACTTC
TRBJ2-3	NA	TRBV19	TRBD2	CASSLHLAEHSTDTQYF	TGTGCCAGTAGCCTACATCTAGCGGAGCATAGCACAGATACGCAGTATTTT
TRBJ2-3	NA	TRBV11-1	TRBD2	CASSLRAGSDTQYF	TGTGCCAGCAGCTTACGAGCGGGGTCGGATACGCAGTATTTT
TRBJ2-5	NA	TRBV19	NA	CASSIAGLETQYF	TGTGCCAGTAGTATCGCAGGGCTAGAGACCCAGTACTTC
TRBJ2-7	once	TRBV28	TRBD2	CASSRNGRVSYEQYF	TGTGCCAGCAGCCGCAATGGGAGGGTATCCTACGAGCAGTACTTC
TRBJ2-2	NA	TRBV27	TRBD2	CASSPTSGTTGELFF	TGTGCCAGCAGTCCGACTAGCGGAACCACCGGGGAGCTGTTTTTT
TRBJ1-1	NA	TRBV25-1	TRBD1	CASSPAGGNTEAFF	TGTGCCAGCAGTCCTGCAGGGGGCAACACTGAAGCTTTCTTT
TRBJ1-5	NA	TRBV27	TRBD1	CASSLYRDRAPLSNQPQHF	TGTGCCAGCAGTTTATACCGGGACAGGGCCCCGCTTAGCAATCAGCCCCAGCATTTT
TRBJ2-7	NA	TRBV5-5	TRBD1	CASSFRDRRDVGEQYF	TGTGCCAGCAGCTTCCGGGACAGAAGGGACGTAGGCGAGCAGTACTTC
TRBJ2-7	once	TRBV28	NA	CASRGGTSTYEQYF	TGTGCCAGCAGGGGGGGAACTAGTACCTACGAGCAGTACTTC
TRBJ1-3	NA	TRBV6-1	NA	CASRPGQRNTIYF	TGTGCCAGCAGACCCGGACAGCGAAACACCATATATTTT
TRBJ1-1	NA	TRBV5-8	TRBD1	CASSWGQGSSEAFF	TGTGCCAGCAGCTGGGGACAGGGTTCGAGTGAAGCTTTCTTT
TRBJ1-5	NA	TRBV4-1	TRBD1	CASSQEQGSKQPQHF	TGCGCCAGCAGCCAAGAACAGGGGAGTAAACAGCCCCAGCATTTT
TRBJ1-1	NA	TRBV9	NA	CASSPPRIGTEAFF	TGTGCCAGCAGCCCACCCAGGATCGGCACTGAAGCTTTCTTT
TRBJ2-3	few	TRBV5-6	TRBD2	CASSWKPGLAFTDTQYF	TGTGCCAGCAGCTGGAAACCGGGACTAGCCTTCACAGATACGCAGTATTTT
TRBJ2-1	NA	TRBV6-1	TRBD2	CASSEPHRLAGLYNEQFF	TGTGCCAGCAGTGAACCCCACCGGCTAGCGGGGCTCTACAATGAGCAGTTCTTC
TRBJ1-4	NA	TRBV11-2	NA	CASSLGTYNEKLFF	TGTGCCAGCAGCTTGGGCACTTACAATGAAAAACTGTTTTTT
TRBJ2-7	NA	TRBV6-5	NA	CASRQGYEQYF	TGTGCCAGCAGGCAGGGTTACGAGCAGTACTTC
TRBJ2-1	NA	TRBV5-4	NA	CASSLGASQGGNEQFF	TGTGCCAGCAGCTTGGGCGCATCCCAAGGGGGCAATGAGCAGTTCTTC
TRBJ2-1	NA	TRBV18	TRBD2	CASSPLPGLAGGSAYNEQFF	TGTGCCAGCTCACCCCTACCCGGACTAGCGGGAGGAAGCGCCTACAATGAGCAGTTCTTC
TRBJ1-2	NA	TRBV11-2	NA	CASSFGGDSGYGYTF	TGTGCCAGCAGCTTCGGGGGAGATTCGGGCTATGGCTACACCTTC
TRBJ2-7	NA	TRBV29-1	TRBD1	CSVGGQGGEQYF	TGCAGCGTGGGGGGACAGGGGGGCGAGCAGTACTTC
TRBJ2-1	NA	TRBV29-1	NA	CSAPVGDEQFF	TGCAGCGCCCCAGTAGGGGATGAGCAGTTCTTC
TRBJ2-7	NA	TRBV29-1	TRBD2	CSVEVAGTSYEQYF	TGCAGCGTTGAAGTAGCGGGGACCTCCTACGAGCAGTACTTC
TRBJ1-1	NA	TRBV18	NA	CASCVGQNTEAFF	TGTGCCAGCTGCGTAGGACAGAACACTGAAGCTTTCTTT